Below are 5 T cell receptor beta chains sequenced from a single sample in a study of OX40 agonist ivuxolimab in advanced cancers. The assay was immunoSEQ multiplex PCR, and TCRdb's table has in-frame clones only and misses some. The table records fewer than 100,000 clones, around 83% of them present only once. Sequences were derived from CD4+ or CD8+ T cells sorted from blood, sampled in a trial of the OX40 agonist ivuxolimab. These receptors all come from an adult with an advanced solid tumor such as melanoma, head and neck, liver or kidney cancer.

The V and J genes are TRBV7-9 and TRBJ2-3; TRBD2 matches 7 bases. Looked up from germline, CDR1 is SEHNR and CDR2 is FQNEAQ (reference sequence). V lost 3 bases and J lost 0; bases outside the gene matches: 6. The CDR3 has 16 amino acids. The CDR3 nucleotides are TGTGCCAGCAGCTTTCTGGCTAGCGGAAGCACAGATACGCAGTATTTT. It is translated as CASSFLASGSTDTQYF.

The chain carries TRBV11-3 and TRBJ1-1; D is uncertain. Germline values: CDR1 SGHNT, CDR2 YENEEA. The CDR3 is made up of 12 amino acids. V was clipped by 1 base and J by 5 bases, with 5 bases between them. The CDR3 protein is CASSLASTEAFF. CDR3 nucleotide sequence: TGTGCCAGCAGCTTAGCCAGTACTGAAGCTTTCTTT.

In nucleotides, the CDR3 is TGTGCCAGCTCACCACTGAGCACGGAGACCCAGTACTTC. As protein: CASSPLSTETQYF. The rearrangement joins TRBV18 to TRBJ2-5; unclear D gene. CDR1 KGHSH and CDR2 LQKENI come from the germline V gene. V lost 1 base and J lost 5, with 8 bases in between. The CDR3 loop spans 13 amino acids. Full variable domain (remainder filled in from reference TRBV18 and TRBJ2-5): NAGVMQNPRHLVRRRGQEARLRCSPMKGHSHVYWYRQLPEEGLKFMVYLQKENIIDESGMPKERFSAEFPKEGPSILRIQQVVRGDSAAYFCASSPLSTETQYFGPGTRLLVL.

This clone was observed a single time. The V gene is TRBV30, the J gene TRBJ1-4; D unclear. The V gene's germline CDR1 is GTSNPN and CDR2 SVGIG (reference sequence). The CDR3 sequence is 13 residues long. V was trimmed by 1 base and J by 3 bases, leaving 6 bases between them. CDR3 DNA sequence: TGTGCCTGGAGTGGGCGGGCTAATGAAAAACTGTTTTTT. Translation gives CAWSGRANEKLFF.

The genes are TRBV6-1 and TRBJ2-2; D ambiguous. V lost 7 bases, J lost 5 bases, and 14 bases lay in between. CDR1 is MNHNS and CDR2 is SASEGT in the germline V gene. The CDR3 has 14 residues. The CDR3 coding sequence is TGTGCCAGCACCTACCCGACACGTACCGGGGAGCTGTTTTTT. This translates into CASTYPTRTGELFF.